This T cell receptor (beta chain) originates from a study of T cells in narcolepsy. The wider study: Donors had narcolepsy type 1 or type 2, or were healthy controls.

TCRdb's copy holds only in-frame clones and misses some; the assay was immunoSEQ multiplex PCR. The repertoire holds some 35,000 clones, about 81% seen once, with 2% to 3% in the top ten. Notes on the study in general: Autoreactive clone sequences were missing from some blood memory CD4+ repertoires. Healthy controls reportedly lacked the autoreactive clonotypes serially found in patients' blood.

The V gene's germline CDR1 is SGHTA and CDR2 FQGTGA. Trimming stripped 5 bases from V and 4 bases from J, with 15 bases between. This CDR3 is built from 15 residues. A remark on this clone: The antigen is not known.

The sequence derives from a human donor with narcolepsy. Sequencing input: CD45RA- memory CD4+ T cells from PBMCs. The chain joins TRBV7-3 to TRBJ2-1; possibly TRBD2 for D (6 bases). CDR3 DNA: TGTGCCAGCAGCCGGCCGGGGGTCGGTTACAATGAGCAGTTCTTC. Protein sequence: CASSRPGVGYNEQFF.